Reported below is one T cell receptor (beta chain). The V gene lost 0 bases and the J gene lost 2 bases, with 13 bases spanning the gap. The CDR3 is 16 residues long. The germline V gene encodes CDR1 LGHDT and CDR2 YNNKEL (reference sequence). The sample comes from a study of blood T cell repertoires in COVID-19. The method was immunoSEQ multiplex PCR; TCRdb's version includes in-frame clones alone and lacks a portion of them. The table lists 350,000 to 500,000 clones, nearly 90% of them singletons. Source material: PBMCs or T cells enriched from blood (not recorded which). This receptor was identified in a woman aged 18-29 years who had been exposed to COVID-19. The chain employs TRBV3-1 (or the pseudogene TRBV3-2) and TRBJ1-2; the D is unclear. Here the CDR3 reads CASSQDGGVRNYGYTF. The DNA for the CDR3 is TGTGCCAGCAGCCAAGATGGCGGGGTCCGGAACTATGGCTACACCTTC.